This T cell receptor (beta chain) was recorded in a study of memory CD4+ T cells and cytomegalovirus serostatus. The protocol was immunoSEQ multiplex PCR, while the TCRdb copy is restricted to in-frame clones and leaves out a portion. Of 48,000 or so clones in the sample, about three quarters were seen once. Points on this clone: The antigen is unknown.

Study-wide points: Each of approximately 70 CMV-associated TCRbeta sequences occurred in one to five individuals.

Single viable CD3+CD4+CD8-CD45RO+ cells were sorted as the memory CD4+ T cells. Trimming removed 1 base from V and 3 bases from J, with 6 bases in between. The CDR3 is 14 amino acids. Germline lookup yields CDR1 SGHTA and CDR2 FQGNSA. The sequence was collected from an adult in good health and CMV-seronegative. Sequencing used memory CD4+ T cells from blood. The V call is TRBV7-2, the J call TRBJ2-2; no clear D gene. Here the CDR3 reads CASSLGSYTGELFF. The CDR3 region has the DNA TGTGCCAGCAGCTTAGGGTCGTACACCGGGGAGCTGTTTTTT.